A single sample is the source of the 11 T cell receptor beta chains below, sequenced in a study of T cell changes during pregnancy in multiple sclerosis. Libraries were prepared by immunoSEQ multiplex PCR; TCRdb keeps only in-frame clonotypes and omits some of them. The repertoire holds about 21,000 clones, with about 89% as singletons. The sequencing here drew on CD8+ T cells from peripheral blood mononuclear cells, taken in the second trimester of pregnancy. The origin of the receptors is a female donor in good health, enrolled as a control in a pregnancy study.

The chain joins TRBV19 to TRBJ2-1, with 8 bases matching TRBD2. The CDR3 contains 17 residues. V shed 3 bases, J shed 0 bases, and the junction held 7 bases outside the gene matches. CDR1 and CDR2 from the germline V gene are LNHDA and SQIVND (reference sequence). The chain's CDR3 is CASSIIERGSSYNEQFF. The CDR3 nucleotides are TGTGCCAGTAGTATTATTGAGCGGGGGAGCTCCTACAATGAGCAGTTCTTC.

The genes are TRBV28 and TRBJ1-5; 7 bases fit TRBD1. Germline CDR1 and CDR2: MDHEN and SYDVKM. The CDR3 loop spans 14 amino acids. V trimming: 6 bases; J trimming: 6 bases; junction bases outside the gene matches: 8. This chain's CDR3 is CASSDRAGRQPQHF. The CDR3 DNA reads TGTGCCAGCAGCGACAGGGCCGGGCGTCAGCCCCAGCATTTT.

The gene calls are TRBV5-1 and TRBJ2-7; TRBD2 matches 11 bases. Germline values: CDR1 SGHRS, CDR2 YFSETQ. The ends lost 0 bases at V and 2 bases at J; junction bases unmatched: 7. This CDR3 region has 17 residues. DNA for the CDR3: TGCGCCAGCAGCTTGGAGACTAGCGGGACAACTACCTACGAGCAGTACTTC. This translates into CASSLETSGTTTYEQYF.

The CDR3 DNA reads TGTGCCAGCAGTTTAATCCCAGGGGACGAAAAACTGTTTTTT. Amino acids: CASSLIPGDEKLFF. This chain uses TRBV27 with TRBJ1-4; D is perhaps TRBD1 (6 bases). The CDR3 runs to 14 residues. Germline CDR1 reads MNHEY; CDR2 reads SMNVEV (reference sequence). V was clipped by 2 bases and J by 8 bases, with 12 bases between them.

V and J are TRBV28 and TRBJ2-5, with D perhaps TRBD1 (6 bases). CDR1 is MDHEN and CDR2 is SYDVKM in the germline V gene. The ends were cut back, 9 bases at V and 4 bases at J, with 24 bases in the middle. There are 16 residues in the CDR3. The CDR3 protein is CASGGQGRRFGETQYF. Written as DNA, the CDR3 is TGTGCCAGTGGGGGCCAGGGACGGCGATTTGGAGAGACCCAGTACTTC.

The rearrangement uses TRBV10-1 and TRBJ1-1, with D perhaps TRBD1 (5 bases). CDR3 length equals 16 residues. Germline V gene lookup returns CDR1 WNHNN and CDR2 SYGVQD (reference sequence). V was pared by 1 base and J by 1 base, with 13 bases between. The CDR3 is CASSELATGPNTEAFF. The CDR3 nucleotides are TGCGCCAGCAGTGAGTTAGCCACAGGACCGAACACTGAAGCTTTCTTT.

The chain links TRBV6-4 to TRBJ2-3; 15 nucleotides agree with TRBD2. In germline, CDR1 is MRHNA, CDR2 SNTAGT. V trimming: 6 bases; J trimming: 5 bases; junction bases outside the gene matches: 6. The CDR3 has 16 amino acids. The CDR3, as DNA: TGTGCCAGCAGCGCCGGGACTAGCGGGGGGCGAGATACGCAGTATTTT. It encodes CASSAGTSGGRDTQYF.

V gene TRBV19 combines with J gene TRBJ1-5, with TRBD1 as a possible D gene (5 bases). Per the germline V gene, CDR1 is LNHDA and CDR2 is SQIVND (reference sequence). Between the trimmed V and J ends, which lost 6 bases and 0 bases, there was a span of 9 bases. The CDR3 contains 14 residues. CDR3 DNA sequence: TGTGCCAGTAGCCCGACAGATAGCAATCAGCCCCAGCATTTT. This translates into CASSPTDSNQPQHF.

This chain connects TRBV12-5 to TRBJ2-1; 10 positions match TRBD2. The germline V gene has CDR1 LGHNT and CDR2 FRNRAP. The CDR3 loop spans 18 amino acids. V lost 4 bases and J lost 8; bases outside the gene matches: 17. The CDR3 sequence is CASGSPGRRAGGHDEQFF. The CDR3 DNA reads TGTGCTAGTGGTTCCCCGGGGAGAAGAGCGGGGGGGCATGATGAGCAGTTCTTC.

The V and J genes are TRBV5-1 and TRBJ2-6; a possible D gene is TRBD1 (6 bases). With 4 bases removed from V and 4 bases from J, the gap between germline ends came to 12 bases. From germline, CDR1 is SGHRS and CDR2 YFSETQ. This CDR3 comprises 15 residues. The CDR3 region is CASSPGQSGANVLTF. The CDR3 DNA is TGCGCCAGCAGCCCCGGACAGTCCGGGGCCAACGTCCTGACTTTC.

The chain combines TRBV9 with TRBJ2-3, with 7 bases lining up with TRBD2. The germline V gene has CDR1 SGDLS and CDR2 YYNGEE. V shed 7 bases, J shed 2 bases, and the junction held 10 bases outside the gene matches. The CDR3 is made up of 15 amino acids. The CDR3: CASGTTGTATDTQYF. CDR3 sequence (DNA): TGTGCCAGCGGGACTACCGGGACCGCCACAGATACGCAGTATTTT.